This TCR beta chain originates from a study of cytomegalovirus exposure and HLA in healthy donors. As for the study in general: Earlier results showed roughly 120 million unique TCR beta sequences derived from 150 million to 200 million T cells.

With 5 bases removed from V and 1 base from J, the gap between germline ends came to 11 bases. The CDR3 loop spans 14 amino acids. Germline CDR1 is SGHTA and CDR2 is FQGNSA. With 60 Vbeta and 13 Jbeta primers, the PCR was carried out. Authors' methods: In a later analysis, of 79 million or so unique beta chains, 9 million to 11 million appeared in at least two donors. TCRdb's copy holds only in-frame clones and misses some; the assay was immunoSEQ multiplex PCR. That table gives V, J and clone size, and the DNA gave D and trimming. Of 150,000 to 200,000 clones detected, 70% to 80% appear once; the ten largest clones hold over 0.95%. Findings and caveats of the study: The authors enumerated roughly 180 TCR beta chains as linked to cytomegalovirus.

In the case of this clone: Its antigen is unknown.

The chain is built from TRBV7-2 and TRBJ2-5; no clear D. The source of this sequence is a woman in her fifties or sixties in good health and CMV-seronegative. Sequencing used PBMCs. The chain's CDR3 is CASSPLHFQETQYF. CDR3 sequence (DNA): TGTGCCAGCAGCCCACTGCATTTCCAAGAGACCCAGTACTTC.